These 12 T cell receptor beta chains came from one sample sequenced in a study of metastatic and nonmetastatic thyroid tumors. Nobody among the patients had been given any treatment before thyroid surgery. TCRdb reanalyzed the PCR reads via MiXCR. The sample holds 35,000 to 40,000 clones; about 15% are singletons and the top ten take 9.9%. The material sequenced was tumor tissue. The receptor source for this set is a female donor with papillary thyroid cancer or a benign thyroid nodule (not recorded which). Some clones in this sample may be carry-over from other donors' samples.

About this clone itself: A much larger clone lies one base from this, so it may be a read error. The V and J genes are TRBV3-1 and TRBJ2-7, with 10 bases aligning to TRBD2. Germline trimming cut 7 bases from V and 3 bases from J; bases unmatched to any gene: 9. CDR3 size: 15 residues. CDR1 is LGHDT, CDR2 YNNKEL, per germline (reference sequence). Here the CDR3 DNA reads TGTGCCAGCATCCTCGAGACTAGCGGGTTCTACGAGCAGTACTTC. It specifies CASILETSGFYEQYF.

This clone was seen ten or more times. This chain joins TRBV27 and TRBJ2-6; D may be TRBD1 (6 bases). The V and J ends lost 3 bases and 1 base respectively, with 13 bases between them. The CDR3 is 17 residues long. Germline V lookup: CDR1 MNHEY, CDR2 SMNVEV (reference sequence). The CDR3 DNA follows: TGTGCCAGCAGTTTTCGCAGGGGAGTGTCTGGGGCCAACGTCCTGACTTTC. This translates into CASSFRRGVSGANVLTF.

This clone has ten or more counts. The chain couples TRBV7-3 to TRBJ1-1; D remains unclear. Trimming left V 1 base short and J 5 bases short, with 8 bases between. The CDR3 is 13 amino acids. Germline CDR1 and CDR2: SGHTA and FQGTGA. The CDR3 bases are TGTGCCAGCAGCTTAATGTCCACGACTGAAGCTTTCTTT. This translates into CASSLMSTTEAFF.

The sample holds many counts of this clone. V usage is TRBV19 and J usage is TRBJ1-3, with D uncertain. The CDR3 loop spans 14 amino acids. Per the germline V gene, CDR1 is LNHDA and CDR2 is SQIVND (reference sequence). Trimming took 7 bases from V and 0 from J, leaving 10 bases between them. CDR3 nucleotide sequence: TGTGCCAGTACCCCCATAGACTCTGGAAACACCATATATTTT. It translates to CASTPIDSGNTIYF.

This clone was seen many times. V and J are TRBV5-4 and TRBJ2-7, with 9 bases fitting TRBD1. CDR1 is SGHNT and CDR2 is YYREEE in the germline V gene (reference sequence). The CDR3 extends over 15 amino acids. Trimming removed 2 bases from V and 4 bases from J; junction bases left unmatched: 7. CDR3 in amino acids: CASSLGGQGVYEQYF. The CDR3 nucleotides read TGTGCCAGCAGCTTAGGGGGACAGGGTGTATACGAGCAGTACTTC.

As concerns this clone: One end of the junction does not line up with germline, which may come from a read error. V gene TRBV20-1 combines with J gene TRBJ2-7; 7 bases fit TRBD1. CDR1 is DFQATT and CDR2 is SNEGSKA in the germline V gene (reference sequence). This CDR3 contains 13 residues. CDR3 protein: CSASRGSSYDQYF. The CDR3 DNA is TGCAGTGCTAGCAGGGGGTCATCCTACGATCAGTACTTC.

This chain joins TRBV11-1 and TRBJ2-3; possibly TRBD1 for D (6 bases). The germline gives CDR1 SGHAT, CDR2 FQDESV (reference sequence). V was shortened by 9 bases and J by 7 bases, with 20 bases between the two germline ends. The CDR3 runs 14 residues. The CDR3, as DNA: TGTGCCAGTATCCCTACAGGGATTCTACATACGCAGTATTTT. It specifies CASIPTGILHTQYF.

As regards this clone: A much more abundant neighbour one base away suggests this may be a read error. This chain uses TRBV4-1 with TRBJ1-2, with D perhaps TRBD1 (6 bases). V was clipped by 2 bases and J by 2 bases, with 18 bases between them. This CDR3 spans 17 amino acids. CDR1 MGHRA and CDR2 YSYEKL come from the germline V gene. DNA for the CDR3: TGCGCCAGCAGCCAACGGACAGCGGTTATTGGGAACTATGGCTACACCTTC. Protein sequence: CASSQRTAVIGNYGYTF.

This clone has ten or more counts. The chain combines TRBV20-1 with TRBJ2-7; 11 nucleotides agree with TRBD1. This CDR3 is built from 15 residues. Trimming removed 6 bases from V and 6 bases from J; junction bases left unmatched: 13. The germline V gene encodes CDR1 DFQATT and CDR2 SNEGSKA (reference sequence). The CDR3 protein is CSAYRDRGAAREQYF. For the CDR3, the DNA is TGCAGTGCCTACCGGGACAGGGGGGCCGCCCGCGAGCAGTACTTC.

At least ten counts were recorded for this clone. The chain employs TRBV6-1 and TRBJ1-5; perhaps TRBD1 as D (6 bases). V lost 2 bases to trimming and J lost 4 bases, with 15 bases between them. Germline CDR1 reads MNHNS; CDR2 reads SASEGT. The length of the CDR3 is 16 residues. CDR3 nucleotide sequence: TGTGCCAGCAGTGAATATGGCAGGGGTGGAAATCAGCCCCAGCATTTT. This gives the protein CASSEYGRGGNQPQHF.

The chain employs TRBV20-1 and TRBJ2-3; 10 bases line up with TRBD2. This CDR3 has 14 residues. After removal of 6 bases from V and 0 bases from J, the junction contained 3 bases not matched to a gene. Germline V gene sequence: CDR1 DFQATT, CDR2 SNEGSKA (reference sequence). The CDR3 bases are TGCAGTGCGCGGACTAGCGGAAGCACAGATACGCAGTATTTT. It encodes CSARTSGSTDTQYF.

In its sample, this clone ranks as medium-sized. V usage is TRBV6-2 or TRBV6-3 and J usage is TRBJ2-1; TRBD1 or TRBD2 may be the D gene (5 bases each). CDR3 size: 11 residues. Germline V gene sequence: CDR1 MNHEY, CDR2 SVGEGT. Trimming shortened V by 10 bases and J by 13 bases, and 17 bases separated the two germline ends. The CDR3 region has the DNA TGTGCCACCGGGGCTGCGGGCCGACAGTTCTTC. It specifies CATGAAGRQFF.